This paragraph covers one T cell receptor (beta chain) sequence. Its antigen has not been determined. There are no base qualities to consult, and no much larger clone falls within one base. CDR1 is given as SGHRS and CDR2 as YFSETQ, both from the germline V gene. The CDR3 starts with the cysteine, ends with the phenylalanine, and has 16 residues. Only the CDR3 portion is preserved as DNA: 48 bases, with reading frame beginning at the first base. Here V drops 4 bases and J drops 2 bases, and the junction holds 11 bases not matched to any gene. Using the deep immunoSEQ assay, TCR CDR3 regions were amplified from genomic DNA by multiplex PCR. Genomic DNA extracted from each cell subset was distributed evenly over all wells of several immunoSEQ 96-well plates, and each plate served as one replicate. Each replicate PCR for sorted subsets received around 210 ng genomic DNA, equal to about 30,000 T cell genomes. The purified libraries were quantified using a Qubit 3.0 fluorometer, sized with a Bioanalyzer 2100, and then quantified again using the KAPA Library Quantification kit. A separate single-read 150-cycle Illumina NextSeq 550 flow cell was used to sequence each immunoSEQ 96-well plate. The authors' pipeline ran thus. Because the immunoSEQ output held only junctional sequences and lacked quality scores, the filtering could not match the filtering applied to full-length reads. Sequences were annotated with PyIR, a Python wrapper for IgBLAST v1.9, and V/J genes and CDR3 were assigned using IMGT germline references. Reads were removed for weak V/J assignments (E-value above 1e-6), missing CDR3, stop codons, out-of-frame junctions, or ambiguous translated residues. V3J clonotypes were defined as sequences sharing the same inferred V gene, J gene, and CDR3 amino acid sequence. To compute the percentage overlap between repertoires, the number of shared unique clonotypes was divided by the size of the smaller repertoire. Richness of each repertoire was evaluated using RTK rarefaction, the Chao1 estimator, and Recon v2.1 estimates of unobserved clonotypes. For all TCRbeta clonotypes obtained by the gDNA method from a handful of donors, generation probabilities were computed with OLGA. The table comes from immuneACCESS by way of TCRdb, which keeps in-frame sequences with V and J called. Part of the clones is missing from these tables; in studies checked, under half for an unresolved V gene and the rest for unknown reasons. The V and J calls and clone size are taken from that table; D and trimming were inferred from the DNA. Recorded for this sample are roughly 500,000 clones; around 96% of them occurred a single time. 0.055% to 0.075% of the sample rests with the top ten.

This sample is drawn from a study of shared clonotypes between healthy human individuals (dated by TCRdb to 2018 to 2021). In the study overall: The cohort included a few men and a couple of women between 18 and 49 years of age. Between about 0.85 and 8.9 billion PBMCs per donor were obtained by leukapheresis. To increase sequencing depth and limit assay-specific biases, TCR repertoire library preparation and sequencing were carried out by different laboratories using diverse techniques. To estimate repertoire size and how much clonotypes are shared between individuals, the study performed deep sequencing of blood TCR repertoires from roughly five healthy adults. For each donor, three plates each were used for CD4 naive and CD4 memory, two plates were used for CD8 naive, and one plate was used for CD8 memory. General study outcomes and caveats: About 5% of naive CD4, 3% to 3.5% of naive CD8, around 2.3% of memory CD4, and 0.35% to 0.4% of memory CD8 clonotypes were shared across a few donors. Compared with non-shared clonotypes, clonotypes shared by all four sorted-subset donors had higher generation probabilities. Larger estimated clonotype richness was generally found for naive subsets than for memory subsets. Rarefaction of sorted-subset datasets indicated incomplete sequencing despite the large sequencing depth. Based on pairwise subsampling, the degree of clonotype sharing among donors was expected to be affected by sequencing depth. Because the study included only a small number of donors, the genetic and exposure-history diversity represented was limited. Sampling was limited to blood, and TCR repertoires in tissue likely differ from TCR repertoires in blood.

Healthy HIV-negative adults with no recently reported acute infections or vaccinations were included as donors. Every donor was a Caucasian adult living in Nashville, Tennessee, USA. Magnetic negative selection was used to enrich CD4+ T cells, after which naive cells were positively selected on CD45RA and the negative fraction became the memory subset. After blood collection by leukapheresis, PBMCs were isolated using Ficoll-Histopaque density gradient centrifugation and then cryopreserved in the vapor phase of liquid nitrogen. Purity and quantity of every magnetically sorted T cell population were checked by analytical flow cytometry. Genomic DNA was isolated from every sorted fraction and measured by UV absorbance on a Nanodrop 2000c.

The V gene is TRBV5-1 and the J gene is TRBJ2-5, with 7 bases in between that match TRBD1. The TCR was taken from a young woman in good health. The sample comprised naive CD4+ T cells sorted from blood. The cell subset or site tag for this specimen amounts to: CD45RA+ positively selected. CDR3 reads: CASSGRQGLGQETQYF. The DNA sequence follows: TGCGCCAGCAGCGGCCGACAGGGTCTCGGGCAAGAGACCCAGTACTTC.